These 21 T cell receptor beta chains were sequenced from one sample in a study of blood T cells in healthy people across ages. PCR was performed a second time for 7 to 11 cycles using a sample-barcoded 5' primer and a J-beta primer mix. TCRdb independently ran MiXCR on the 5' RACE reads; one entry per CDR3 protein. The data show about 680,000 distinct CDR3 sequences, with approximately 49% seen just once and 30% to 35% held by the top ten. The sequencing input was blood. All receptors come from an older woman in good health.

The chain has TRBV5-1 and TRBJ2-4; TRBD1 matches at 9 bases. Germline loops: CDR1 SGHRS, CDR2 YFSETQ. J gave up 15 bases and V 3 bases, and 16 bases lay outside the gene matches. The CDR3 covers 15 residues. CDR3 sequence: CASSWEGQGIDELYF. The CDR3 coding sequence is TGCGCCAGCAGCTGGGAGGGACAGGGTATCGACGAGCTGTACTTC.

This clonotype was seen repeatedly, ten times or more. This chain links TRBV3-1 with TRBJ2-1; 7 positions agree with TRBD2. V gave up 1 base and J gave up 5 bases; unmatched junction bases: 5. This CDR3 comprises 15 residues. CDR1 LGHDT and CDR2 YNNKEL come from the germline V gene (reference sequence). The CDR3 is CASSQAASGHNEQFF. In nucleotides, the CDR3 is TGTGCCAGCAGCCAAGCGGCTAGCGGACACAATGAGCAGTTCTTC.

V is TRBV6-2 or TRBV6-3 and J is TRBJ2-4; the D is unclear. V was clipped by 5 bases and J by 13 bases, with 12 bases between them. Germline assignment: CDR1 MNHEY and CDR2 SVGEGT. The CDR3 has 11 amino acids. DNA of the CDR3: TGTGCCAGCAGTGATAGCTCTGTGCAGTACTTC. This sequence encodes CASSDSSVQYF.

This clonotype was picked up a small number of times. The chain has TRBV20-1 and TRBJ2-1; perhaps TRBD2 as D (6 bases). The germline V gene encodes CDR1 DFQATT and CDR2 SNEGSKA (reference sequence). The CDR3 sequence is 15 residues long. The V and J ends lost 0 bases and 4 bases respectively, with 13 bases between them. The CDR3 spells CSARDGGTRYNEQFF. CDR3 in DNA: TGCAGTGCTAGAGATGGGGGGACTCGTTACAATGAGCAGTTCTTC.

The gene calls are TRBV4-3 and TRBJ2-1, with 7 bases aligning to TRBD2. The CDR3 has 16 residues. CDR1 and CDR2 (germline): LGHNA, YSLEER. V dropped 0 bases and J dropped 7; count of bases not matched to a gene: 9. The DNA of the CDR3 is TGCGCCAGCAGCCAAGATTGGCGGGAGTTAGGTAATGAGCAGTTCTTC. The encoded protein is CASSQDWRELGNEQFF.

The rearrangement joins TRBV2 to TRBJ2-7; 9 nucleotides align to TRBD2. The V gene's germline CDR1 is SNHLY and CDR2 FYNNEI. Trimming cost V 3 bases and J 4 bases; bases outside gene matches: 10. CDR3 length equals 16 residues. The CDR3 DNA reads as TGTGCCAGCAGTGATGAACTTAGCGGGAGTGGGTACGAGCAGTACTTC. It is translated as CASSDELSGSGYEQYF.

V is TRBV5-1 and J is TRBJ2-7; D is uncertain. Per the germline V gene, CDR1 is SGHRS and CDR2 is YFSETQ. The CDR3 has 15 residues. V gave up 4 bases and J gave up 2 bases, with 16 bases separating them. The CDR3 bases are TGCGCCAGCAGCCCAGGACGGAGCACAACCTACGAGCAGTACTTC. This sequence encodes CASSPGRSTTYEQYF.

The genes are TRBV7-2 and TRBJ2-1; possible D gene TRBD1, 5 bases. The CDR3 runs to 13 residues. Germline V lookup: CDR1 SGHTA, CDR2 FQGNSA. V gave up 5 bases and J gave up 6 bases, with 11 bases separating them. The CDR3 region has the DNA TGTGCCAGCAGCGTGGACAATCTCAATGAGCAGTTCTTC. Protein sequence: CASSVDNLNEQFF.

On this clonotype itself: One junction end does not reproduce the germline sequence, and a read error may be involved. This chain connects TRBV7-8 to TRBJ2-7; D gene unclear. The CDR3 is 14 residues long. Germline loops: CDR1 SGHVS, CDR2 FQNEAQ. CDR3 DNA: TGTGCCAGCAGCCGGGTCTTAAGCTCCTGCGAGCAGTACTTC. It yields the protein CASSRVLSSCEQYF.

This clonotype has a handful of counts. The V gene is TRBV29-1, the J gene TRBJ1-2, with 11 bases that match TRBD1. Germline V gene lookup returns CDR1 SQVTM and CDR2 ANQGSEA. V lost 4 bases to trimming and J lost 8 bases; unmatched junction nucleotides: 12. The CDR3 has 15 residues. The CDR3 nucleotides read TGCAGCGTTGTTTGGACAGGGGGCGCCGCGGGCGGCTACACCTTC. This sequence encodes CSVVWTGGAAGGYTF.

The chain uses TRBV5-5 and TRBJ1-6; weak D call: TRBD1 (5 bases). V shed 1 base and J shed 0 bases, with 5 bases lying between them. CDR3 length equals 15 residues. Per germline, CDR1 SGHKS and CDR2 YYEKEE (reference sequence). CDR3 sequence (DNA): TGTGCCAGCAGCTTGCAGGGCTCCTATAATTCACCCCTCCACTTT. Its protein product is CASSLQGSYNSPLHF.

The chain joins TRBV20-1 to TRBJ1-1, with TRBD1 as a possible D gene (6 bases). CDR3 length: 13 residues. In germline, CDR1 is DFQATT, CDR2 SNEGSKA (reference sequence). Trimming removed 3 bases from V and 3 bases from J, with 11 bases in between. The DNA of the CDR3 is TGCAGTGCTAGTCTCCACAGGGACACTGAAGCTTTCTTT. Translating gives CSASLHRDTEAFF.

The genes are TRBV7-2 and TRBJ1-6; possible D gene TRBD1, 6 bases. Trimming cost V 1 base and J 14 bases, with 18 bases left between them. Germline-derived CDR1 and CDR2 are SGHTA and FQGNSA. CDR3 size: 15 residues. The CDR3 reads CASSLGQGLGYALHF. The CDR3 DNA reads TGTGCCAGCAGCTTAGGGCAGGGGCTAGGCTACGCCCTCCACTTT.

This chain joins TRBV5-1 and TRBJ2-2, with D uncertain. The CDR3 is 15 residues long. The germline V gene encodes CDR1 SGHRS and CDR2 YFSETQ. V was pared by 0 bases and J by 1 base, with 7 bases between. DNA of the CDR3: TGCGCCAGCAGCTTGGCACCACAGAACACCGGGGAGCTGTTTTTT. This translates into CASSLAPQNTGELFF.

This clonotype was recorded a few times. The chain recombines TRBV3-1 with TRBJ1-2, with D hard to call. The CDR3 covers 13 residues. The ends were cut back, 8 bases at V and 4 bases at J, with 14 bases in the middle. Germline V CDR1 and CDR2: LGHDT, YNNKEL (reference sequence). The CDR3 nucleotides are TGTGCCAGCCGTAAACCCCCCTCCTATGGCTACACCTTC. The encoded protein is CASRKPPSYGYTF.

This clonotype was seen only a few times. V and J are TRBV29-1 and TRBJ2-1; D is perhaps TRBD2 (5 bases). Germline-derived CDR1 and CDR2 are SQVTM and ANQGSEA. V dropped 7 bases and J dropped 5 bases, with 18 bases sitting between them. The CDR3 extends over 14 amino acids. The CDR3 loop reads CSARLRLTNNEQFF. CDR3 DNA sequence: TGCAGCGCCCGACTACGACTGACCAACAATGAGCAGTTCTTC.

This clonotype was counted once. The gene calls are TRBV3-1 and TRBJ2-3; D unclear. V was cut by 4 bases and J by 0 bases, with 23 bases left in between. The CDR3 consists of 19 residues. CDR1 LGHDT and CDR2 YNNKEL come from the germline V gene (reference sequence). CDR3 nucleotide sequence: TGTGCCAGCAGCCGCTTATCCCGCACACCCCTTGGTAGCACAGATACGCAGTATTTT. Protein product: CASSRLSRTPLGSTDTQYF.

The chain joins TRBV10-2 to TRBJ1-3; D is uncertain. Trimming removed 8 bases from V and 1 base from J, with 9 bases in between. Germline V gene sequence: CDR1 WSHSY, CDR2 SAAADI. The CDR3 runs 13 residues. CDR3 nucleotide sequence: TGCGCCAGCGGTTGGGATTCTGGAAACACCATATATTTT. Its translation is CASGWDSGNTIYF.

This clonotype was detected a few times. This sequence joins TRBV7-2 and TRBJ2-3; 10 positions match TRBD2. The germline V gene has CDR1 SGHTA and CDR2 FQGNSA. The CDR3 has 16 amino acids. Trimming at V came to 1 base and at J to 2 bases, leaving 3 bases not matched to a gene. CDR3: CASSLVGTSATDTQYF. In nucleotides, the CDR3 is TGTGCCAGCAGCTTAGTCGGGACTAGCGCCACAGATACGCAGTATTTT.

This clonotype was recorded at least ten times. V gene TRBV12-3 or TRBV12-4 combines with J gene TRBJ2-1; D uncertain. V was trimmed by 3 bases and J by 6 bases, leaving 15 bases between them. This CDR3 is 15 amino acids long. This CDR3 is CASSFDFGVGNEQFF. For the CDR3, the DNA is TGTGCCAGCAGTTTTGACTTCGGAGTGGGCAATGAGCAGTTCTTC.

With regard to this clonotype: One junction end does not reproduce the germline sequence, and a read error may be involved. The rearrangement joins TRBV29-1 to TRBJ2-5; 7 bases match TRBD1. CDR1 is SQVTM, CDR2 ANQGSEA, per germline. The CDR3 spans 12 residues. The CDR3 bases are TGCGGCGTTGGGGACAGCCAAGAGACCCAGTACTTC. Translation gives CGVGDSQETQYF. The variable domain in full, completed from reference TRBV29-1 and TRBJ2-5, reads SAVISQKPSRDICQRGTSLTIQCQVDSQVTMMFWYRQQPGQSLTLIATANQGSEATYESGFVIDKFPISRPNLTFSTLTVSNMSPEDSSIYLCGVGDSQETQYFGPGTRLLVL.